These 9 T cell receptor beta chains came from one sample sequenced in a study of Ad26.COV2.S vaccination and SARS-CoV-2 variants. Repertoires were generated with immunoSEQ multiplex PCR, while TCRdb's copy carries only in-frame clones and drops some. The sample gives hundreds of thousands of clones, approximately 88% of which show up once; around 1.5% is in the top ten. Stated treatment: roughly 20 received Ad26.COV2.S at low or high dose, single or two shots; roughly five received placebo; per-sample allocation not given. The samples were gathered on day 63 after the first injection of vaccine or placebo. Material: peripheral blood, obtained in a trial of Ad26.COV2.S vaccine versus placebo. All receptors derive from a person between 18 and 59 years old who received the Ad26.COV2.S COVID-19 vaccine or a placebo.

The CDR3 nucleotides are TGCGCCAGCAGCTTGCCTTTGGCCGCAGACACAGATACGCAGTATTTT. Its protein is CASSLPLAADTDTQYF. The gene calls are TRBV5-1 and TRBJ2-3; D not resolved. The CDR3 loop spans 16 amino acids. CDR1 is SGHRS, CDR2 YFSETQ, per germline. The germline V and J ends were trimmed by 1 base and 2 bases, with 14 bases remaining between them.

The V call is TRBV10-3, the J call TRBJ2-7; maybe TRBD1 (5 bases). Trimming left V 6 bases short and J 3 bases short, with 21 bases between. The germline V gene encodes CDR1 ENHRY and CDR2 SYGVKD. The CDR3 runs 16 residues. The CDR3: CAISDLRGGPDYEQYF. Written as DNA, the CDR3 is TGTGCCATCAGCGACCTTAGGGGTGGGCCCGACTACGAGCAGTACTTC.

The rearrangement uses TRBV19 and TRBJ2-1; 8 positions match TRBD2. Germline V gene sequence: CDR1 LNHDA, CDR2 SQIVND (reference sequence). The CDR3 covers 16 residues. After removal of 4 bases from V and 0 bases from J, the junction contained 5 bases not matched to a gene. The CDR3 spells CASSTPGLVSYNEQFF. For the CDR3, the DNA is TGTGCCAGTAGTACACCGGGACTAGTCTCCTACAATGAGCAGTTCTTC.

V gene TRBV11-1 combines with J gene TRBJ1-2; D possibly corresponds to TRBD1 (6 bases). V lost 5 bases and J lost 0, with 10 bases in between. Germline assignment: CDR1 SGHAT and CDR2 FQDESV (reference sequence). The CDR3 has 14 amino acids. In nucleotides, the CDR3 is TGTGCCAGCAGCCCCGGGACAACTAACTATGGCTACACCTTC. Amino acids: CASSPGTTNYGYTF.

The chain couples TRBV6-5 to TRBJ2-7; 9 nucleotides agree with TRBD1. V dropped 8 bases and J dropped 4; count of bases not matched to a gene: 6. The CDR3 is 13 residues long. Per the germline V gene, CDR1 is MNHEY and CDR2 is SVGAGI. CDR3 residues: CASRDRVLYEQYF. As DNA, the CDR3 is TGTGCCAGCCGGGACAGGGTTCTGTACGAGCAGTACTTC.

V and J are TRBV14 and TRBJ1-1; a weak D match, TRBD1 (5 bases). This CDR3 contains 15 residues. Germline V lookup: CDR1 SGHDN, CDR2 FVKESK. V was pared by 0 bases and J by 5 bases, with 13 bases between. The CDR3 DNA reads as TGTGCCAGCAGCCAAGAAGTCAGGGCGGGGACTGAAGCTTTCTTT. Its protein is CASSQEVRAGTEAFF.

This clone came up once. The V call is TRBV13, the J call TRBJ1-3; D unclear. Trimming took 6 bases from V and 0 from J, leaving 12 bases between them. CDR3 size: 15 residues. Germline CDR1 is PRHDT and CDR2 is FYEKMQ (reference sequence). CDR3 nucleotide sequence: TGTGCCAGCAGTTATGGGTCCGTCTCTGGAAACACCATATATTTT. Residues: CASSYGSVSGNTIYF. Variable domain in full (rest from reference TRBV13 and TRBJ1-3): AAGVIQSPRHLIKEKRETATLKCYPIPRHDTVYWYQQGPGQDPQFLISFYEKMQSDKGSIPDRFSAQQFSDYHSELNMSSLELGDSALYFCASSYGSVSGNTIYFGEGSWLTVV.

The chain uses TRBV19 and TRBJ2-7; D is perhaps TRBD1 (6 bases). V was pared by 5 bases and J by 6 bases, with 14 bases between. This CDR3 contains 13 residues. In germline, CDR1 is LNHDA, CDR2 SQIVND (reference sequence). CDR3 sequence: CASSSQQGSEQYF. The CDR3 DNA reads TGTGCCAGTAGTTCTCAGCAGGGGTCCGAGCAGTACTTC.

In its sample, this clone was seen once. The chain is built from TRBV3-1 (or the pseudogene TRBV3-2) and TRBJ1-6, with TRBD1 matching 8 bases. The germline V gene encodes CDR1 LGHDT and CDR2 YNNKEL (reference sequence). The CDR3 length is 16 residues. Germline trimming cut 1 base from V and 4 bases from J; bases unmatched to any gene: 3. CDR3 coding DNA: TGTGCCAGCAGCCAAGGGGGACAGGAATATAATTCACCCCTCCACTTT. This translates into CASSQGGQEYNSPLHF.